Below are 23 T cell receptor beta chains sequenced from a single sample in a study of cytomegalovirus exposure and HLA in healthy donors. This PCR relied on a set of 60 Vbeta primers and 13 Jbeta primers. Libraries were prepared by immunoSEQ multiplex PCR; TCRdb keeps only in-frame clonotypes and omits some of them. The sample records approximately 170,000 clones, approximately 83% being singletons. Sequenced sample: PBMCs. These receptors were taken from a boy aged 2-15 years in good health and CMV-seronegative.

This chain links TRBV5-3 with TRBJ1-1, with TRBD1 matching over 7 bases. TRBV5-3 is reported as an ORF; its role is uncertain. The J segment lost 3 bases and the V segment lost 4 bases, leaving 9 bases of the junction unmatched. The CDR3 covers 15 residues. The CDR3 here is CARSLIQGSDTEAFF. The CDR3 DNA reads TGTGCCAGAAGCCTGATACAGGGGTCCGACACTGAAGCTTTCTTT.

The chain has TRBV30 and TRBJ1-4, with no clear D. The CDR3 totals 13 residues. Germline lookup yields CDR1 GTSNPN and CDR2 SVGIG (reference sequence). V was shortened by 7 bases and J by 4 bases, with 13 bases between the two germline ends. CDR3 coding DNA: TGTGCCTTCGGGAGTCAGGATAATGAAAAACTGTTTTTT. Translation gives CAFGSQDNEKLFF.

This clone has just one count. The V call is TRBV5-6, the J call TRBJ2-3, with 8 bases lining up with TRBD2. Germline V lookup: CDR1 SGHDT, CDR2 YYEEEE. V was clipped by 0 bases and J by 4 bases; unmatched bases: 7. The CDR3 contains 16 residues. The CDR3 bases are TGTGCCAGCAGCTTGGGACGGGGGGGGAATCCAGATACGCAGTATTTT. Translated: CASSLGRGGNPDTQYF.

DNA of the CDR3: TGTGCCAGCAGTGAAGCGATACAGGGGACTGAAAAACTGTTTTTT. Protein sequence: CASSEAIQGTEKLFF. J is TRBJ1-4 and V is TRBV2; 7 nucleotides match TRBD1. The CDR3 consists of 15 residues. V gave up 0 bases and J gave up 7 bases; unmatched junction bases: 5. The V gene's germline CDR1 is SNHLY and CDR2 FYNNEI.

This clone was detected a few times. This chain's CDR3 is CASSMQNNQPQHF. The CDR3 DNA is TGTGCCAGTAGTATGCAGAACAATCAGCCCCAGCATTTT. The chain recombines TRBV19 with TRBJ1-5; D not resolved. The germline V gene has CDR1 LNHDA and CDR2 SQIVND (reference sequence). The CDR3 extends over 13 amino acids. The V end was cut by 3 bases, the J end by 3 bases, with 6 bases between.

This chain links TRBV29-1 with TRBJ2-7; TRBD2 matches 8 bases. The V segment lost 7 bases and the J segment 4 bases; nucleotides outside the gene matches: 9. Germline CDR1 and CDR2: SQVTM and ANQGSEA. There are 13 residues in the CDR3. The CDR3, as DNA: TGCAGCGCGGGGGGGGACACAACATACGAGCAGTACTTC. This gives the protein CSAGGDTTYEQYF.

V is TRBV29-1 and J is TRBJ1-2; D remains ambiguous. The CDR3 contains 10 residues. Germline V gene data show CDR1 as SQVTM and CDR2 as ANQGSEA. Trimming took 7 bases from V and 6 from J, leaving 9 bases between them. This chain's CDR3 is CSDALNGYTF. CDR3 DNA sequence: TGCAGCGACGCACTAAATGGCTACACCTTC.

This clone was picked up one time. The chain has TRBV27 and TRBJ2-1; TRBD2 is a possible D gene (5 bases). The length of the CDR3 is 15 residues. V lost 3 bases to trimming and J lost 2 bases, with 11 bases between them. Per germline, CDR1 MNHEY and CDR2 SMNVEV (reference sequence). DNA of the CDR3: TGTGCCAGCAGTTTTACTAGGAGGACCTACAATGAGCAGTTCTTC. Amino acids: CASSFTRRTYNEQFF.

This rearrangement joins TRBV6-1 to TRBJ1-4, with a tentative D call TRBD1 (6 bases). The CDR3 length is 15 residues. The ends were cut back, 6 bases at V and 8 bases at J, with 19 bases in the middle. Germline assignment: CDR1 MNHNS and CDR2 SASEGT. CDR3 DNA: TGTGCCAGCAGCGGCTATAAACAGGGATTCGAAAAACTGTTTTTT. The encoded protein is CASSGYKQGFEKLFF.

The V and J genes are TRBV2 and TRBJ1-4; the D gene is possibly TRBD1 (5 bases). There are 14 residues in the CDR3. Germline loops: CDR1 SNHLY, CDR2 FYNNEI. Trimming took off 6 bases at V and 5 bases at J, with 13 bases between the two ends. CDR3 region: CASRGGTENEKLFF. In DNA form, the CDR3 reads TGTGCCAGCAGGGGAGGGACCGAAAATGAAAAACTGTTTTTT.

This clone was observed a single time. The chain combines TRBV5-1 with TRBJ2-7; TRBD1 agrees at 12 bases. With 3 bases clipped from V and 2 bases from J, the junction kept 3 bases outside the gene matches. This CDR3 region has 15 residues. Germline V lookup: CDR1 SGHRS, CDR2 YFSETQ. The CDR3: CASSSGQGAPYEQYF. The CDR3 DNA is TGCGCCAGCAGCTCGGGACAGGGGGCCCCCTACGAGCAGTACTTC.

A few counts support this clone. The chain links TRBV5-6 to TRBJ1-4; D is possibly TRBD1 (6 bases). The CDR3 extends over 14 amino acids. Trimming removed 4 bases from V and 6 bases from J, with 13 bases in between. The germline gives CDR1 SGHDT, CDR2 YYEEEE. The CDR3 spells CASSTDSGDEKLFF. DNA for the CDR3: TGTGCCAGCAGCACGGACAGTGGGGATGAAAAACTGTTTTTT.

The V and J genes are TRBV19 and TRBJ2-7; TRBD1 is a possible D gene (6 bases). CDR1 LNHDA and CDR2 SQIVND come from the germline V gene (reference sequence). This CDR3 comprises 15 residues. The germline V and J ends were trimmed by 3 bases and 0 bases, with 12 bases remaining between them. This CDR3 reads CASSIRDTDSYEQYF. CDR3 bases: TGTGCCAGTAGTATCCGGGACACAGACTCCTACGAGCAGTACTTC.

This clone was seen just once. This chain links TRBV6-4 with TRBJ2-3; 15 bases match TRBD2. The CDR3 totals 20 residues. CDR1 is MRHNA and CDR2 is SNTAGT in the germline V gene. Losses at the gene ends were 2 bases for V and 2 bases for J; bases not matched to a gene: 11. CDR3 in DNA: TGTGCCAGCAGTGACAGCGTCGGACTAGCGGGAGGGCGGGTCACAGATACGCAGTATTTT. It specifies CASSDSVGLAGGRVTDTQYF.

The rearrangement joins TRBV2 to TRBJ2-3; D possibly corresponds to TRBD1 (5 bases). CDR1 and CDR2 from the germline V gene are SNHLY and FYNNEI. The V end was cut by 1 base, the J end by 5 bases, with 7 bases between. The CDR3 loop spans 13 amino acids. CDR3 DNA: TGTGCCAGCAGTGAAGTCAGGGTAGATACGCAGTATTTT. Amino acid sequence: CASSEVRVDTQYF. The full variable domain, with the rest looked up from reference TRBV2 and TRBJ2-3, is EPEVTQTPSHQVTQMGQEVILRCVPISNHLYFYWYRQILGQKVEFLVSFYNNEISEKSEIFDDQFSVERPDGSNFTLKIRSTKLEDSAMYFCASSEVRVDTQYFGPGTRLTVL.

The CDR3 here is CSVVSVYEQYF. CDR3 nucleotides: TGCAGCGTTGTCTCCGTCTACGAGCAGTACTTC. The chain has TRBV29-1 and TRBJ2-7; D not resolved. Trimming pared 4 bases from V and 3 bases from J, leaving 7 bases between. Per germline, CDR1 SQVTM and CDR2 ANQGSEA. This CDR3 has 11 residues.

The chain is built from TRBV9 and TRBJ1-2, with D hard to call. Per germline, CDR1 SGDLS and CDR2 YYNGEE. V was pared by 0 bases and J by 0 bases, with 6 bases between. This CDR3 region has 14 residues. The CDR3 nucleotides are TGTGCCAGCAGCGTAGTTCCAGCTAACTATGGCTACACCTTC. Protein sequence: CASSVVPANYGYTF.

CDR3 in amino acids: CASSGTGANTIYF. Written as DNA, the CDR3 is TGTGCCAGCAGTGGGACAGGGGCAAACACCATATATTTT. This chain uses TRBV6-1 with TRBJ1-3, with TRBD1 matching 9 bases. J was trimmed by 6 bases and V by 4 bases; bases with no gene match: 1. This CDR3 spans 13 amino acids. The germline V gene encodes CDR1 MNHNS and CDR2 SASEGT.

The V gene is TRBV5-6, the J gene TRBJ2-1; 8 bases line up with TRBD2. With 0 bases clipped from V and 9 bases from J, the junction kept 11 bases outside the gene matches. The germline V gene has CDR1 SGHDT and CDR2 YYEEEE. This CDR3 has 16 residues. CDR3 DNA sequence: TGTGCCAGCAGCTTGGGGGGTTCGGGAGGGCCCGGTGAGCAGTTCTTC. Translation: CASSLGGSGGPGEQFF.

The V and J genes are TRBV7-2 and TRBJ1-2; 7 nucleotides align to TRBD1. This CDR3 has 13 amino acids. J was trimmed by 4 bases and V by 5 bases; bases with no gene match: 4. Germline loops: CDR1 SGHTA, CDR2 FQGNSA. The CDR3 spells CASSEGALYGYTF. CDR3 nucleotide sequence: TGTGCCAGCAGCGAGGGGGCGCTCTATGGCTACACCTTC.

CDR3 sequence: CASSTWNEKLFF. As DNA, the CDR3 is TGTGCCAGCAGTACTTGGAATGAAAAACTGTTTTTT. V is TRBV5-8 and J is TRBJ1-4; D remains unclear. CDR3 length: 12 residues. Germline V gene lookup returns CDR1 SGHTS and CDR2 YDEGEE. Trimming took 5 bases from V and 5 from J, leaving 7 bases between them.

This CDR3 reads CASSLGHLNYGYTF. The CDR3 DNA reads as TGTGCCAGCAGCTTAGGACACCTTAACTATGGCTACACCTTC. This chain links TRBV11-2 with TRBJ1-2, with D unresolved. V gave up 1 base and J gave up 1 base, with 7 bases separating them. In germline, CDR1 is SGHAT, CDR2 FQNNGV. The CDR3 covers 14 residues.

Here the CDR3 DNA reads TGCGCCAGCAGCATGGACAGGCTTTCCGAAATGAACACTGAAGCTTTCTTT. Translating gives CASSMDRLSEMNTEAFF. The J gene is TRBJ1-1, the V gene TRBV5-1; 7 bases are a match to TRBD1. Trimming removed 4 bases from V and 0 bases from J; junction bases left unmatched: 12. From germline, CDR1 is SGHRS and CDR2 YFSETQ. This CDR3 contains 17 residues.